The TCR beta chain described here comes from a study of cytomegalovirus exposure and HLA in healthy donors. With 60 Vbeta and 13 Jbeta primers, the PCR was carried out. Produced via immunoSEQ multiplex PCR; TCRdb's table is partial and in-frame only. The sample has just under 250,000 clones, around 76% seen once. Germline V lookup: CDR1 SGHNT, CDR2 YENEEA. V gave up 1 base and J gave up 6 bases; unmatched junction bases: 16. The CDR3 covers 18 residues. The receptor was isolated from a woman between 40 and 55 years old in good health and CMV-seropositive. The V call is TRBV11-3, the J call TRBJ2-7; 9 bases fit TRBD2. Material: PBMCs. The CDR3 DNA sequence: TGTGCCAGCAGCTTAGCTGGAACGCGGGAGGGCCGACGGCGCGAGCAGTACTTC. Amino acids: CASSLAGTREGRRREQYF.